This TCR beta chain was sequenced in a study of tumor and adjacent non-tumor tissue in lung cancer. On the study more broadly: Histology: about twelve adenocarcinoma, a couple of squamous cell carcinoma, 1 small cell lung cancer.

The library came from three nested PCR rounds adapted from ARM-PCR protocols. A single record per CDR3 protein comes from TCRdb applying MiXCR to the multiplex PCR reads. The sample has 120,000 or so distinct CDR3 sequences, about 80% seen once; the top ten hold under 25%. RNA was extracted from bulk tissue without any cell sorting. Germline CDR1 is SGHNT and CDR2 is YENEEA. The CDR3 extends over 14 amino acids. The sample was lung tumor tissue. The TCR sequence derives from a man aged 70 or older with non-small cell lung cancer. J is TRBJ2-7 and V is TRBV11-3; D perhaps matches TRBD2 (6 bases). CDR3 in amino acids: CASGLTAEAYEQYF. The CDR3 bases are TGTGCTAGCGGCTTAACGGCGGAGGCCTACGAGCAGTACTTC.